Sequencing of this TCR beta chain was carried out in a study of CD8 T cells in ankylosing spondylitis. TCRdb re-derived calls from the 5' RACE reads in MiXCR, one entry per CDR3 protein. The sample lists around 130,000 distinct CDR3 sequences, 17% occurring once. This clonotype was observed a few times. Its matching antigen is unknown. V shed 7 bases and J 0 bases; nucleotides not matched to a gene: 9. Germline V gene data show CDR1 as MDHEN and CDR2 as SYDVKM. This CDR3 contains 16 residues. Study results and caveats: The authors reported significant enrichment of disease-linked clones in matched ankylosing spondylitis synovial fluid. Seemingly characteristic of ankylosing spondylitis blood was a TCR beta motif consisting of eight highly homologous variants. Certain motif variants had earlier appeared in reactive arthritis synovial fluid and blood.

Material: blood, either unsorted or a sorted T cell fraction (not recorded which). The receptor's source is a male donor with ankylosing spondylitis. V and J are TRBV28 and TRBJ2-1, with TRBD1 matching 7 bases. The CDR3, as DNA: TGTGCCAGCAAAGAGGTTGGGGACAGCTCCTACAATGAGCAGTTCTTC. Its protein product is CASKEVGDSSYNEQFF.